The 3 T cell receptor beta chains below were found in one sample sequenced in a study of blood T cell repertoires in COVID-19. The method was immunoSEQ multiplex PCR; TCRdb's version includes in-frame clones alone and lacks a portion of them. Of around 100,000 clones listed, around 84% are singletons. The sequencing sample was made of peripheral blood. These receptors all stem from a woman aged 35 to 49 with acute or convalescent COVID-19.

The sample holds one count of this clone. The J gene is TRBJ1-4, the V gene TRBV7-9; D is unresolved. V lost 6 bases to trimming and J lost 10 bases, with 18 bases between them. CDR3 length equals 14 residues. Germline V gene data show CDR1 as SEHNR and CDR2 as FQNEAQ (reference sequence). The DNA of the CDR3 is TGTGCCAGCAGATCCCTACGGGGAGGAGGAAAACTGTTTTTT. Its translation is CASRSLRGGGKLFF.

As to this clone: Since no conserved phenylalanine or tryptophan closes the CDR3, a read error is the likely cause. The rearrangement links TRBV19 to TRBJ1-6, with 10 bases matching TRBD1. The CDR3 is 19 residues long. CDR1 is LNHDA, CDR2 SQIVND, per germline (reference sequence). V lost 5 bases, J lost 7 bases, and 17 bases stayed unmatched. The CDR3 DNA reads as TGTGCCAGTAGTTTATACATGCCGCGGGACAGGGGTCCGAATTCACCCCTCCACCTT. Translating it yields CASSLYMPRDRGPNSPLHL.

The chain employs TRBV5-6 and TRBJ1-2; 7 nucleotides line up with TRBD1. The J segment lost 8 bases and the V segment lost 1 base, leaving 2 bases of the junction unmatched. The germline gives CDR1 SGHDT, CDR2 YYEEEE. There are 12 residues in the CDR3. The CDR3 reads CASSLTGVGYTF. The CDR3 nucleotides read TGTGCCAGCAGCTTGACAGGGGTAGGCTACACCTTC.